Shown below are 20 T cell receptor beta chains from a single sample sequenced in a study of T cell repertoires in cytomegalovirus infection (dated by TCRdb to the late 2010s). TCRdb records Illumina HiSeq 1500 as the sequencer. The raw public reads went through TCRdb reprocessing: fastp at Q25, MiXCR clone calling, in-frame beta chains kept. Entries that share a CDR3 protein sequence are merged under the most common genes and DNA. This sample holds under 350,000 distinct CDR3 sequences; about 9.2% were observed only once. Around 2.4% of the sample is held by the ten biggest clonotypes. The sample consisted of PBMCs. These receptors were collected from a human donor in good health (CMV status not recorded). Some clones in this sample may be carry-over from other donors' samples.

The rearrangement uses TRBV28 and TRBJ2-7; TRBD1 matches at 7 bases. The CDR3 extends over 14 amino acids. Germline CDR1 reads MDHEN; CDR2 reads SYDVKM. The ends lost 7 bases at V and 0 bases at J; junction bases unmatched: 6. The CDR3 coding sequence is TGTGCCAGCAACCCTGGGACAGCCTCCTACGAGCAGTACGTC. This gives the protein CASNPGTASYEQYV.

This clonotype was detected a few times. J is TRBJ1-2 and V is TRBV20-1, with a possible D match to TRBD1 (5 bases). The germline gives CDR1 DFQATT, CDR2 SNEGSKA (reference sequence). The germline V and J ends were trimmed by 1 base and 4 bases, with 13 bases remaining between them. The CDR3 is 14 amino acids. Here the CDR3 reads CSARVGGVGYGYTF. DNA of the CDR3: TGCAGTGCTAGAGTAGGAGGGGTCGGCTATGGCTACACCTTC.

At least ten counts were recorded for this clonotype. V is TRBV12-5 and J is TRBJ1-1; D remains unclear. CDR1 and CDR2 (germline): LGHNT, FRNRAP. The length of the CDR3 is 15 residues. V was trimmed by 6 bases and J by 5 bases, leaving 19 bases between them. Here the CDR3 reads CASGYHLGSGTEAFF. The DNA of the CDR3 is TGTGCTAGTGGCTACCACCTGGGAAGCGGAACTGAAGCTTTCTTT.

This clonotype showed up many times. The rearrangement joins TRBV11-1 to TRBJ1-2, with D unclear. Looked up from germline, CDR1 is SGHAT and CDR2 is FQDESV (reference sequence). CDR3 length: 13 residues. Trimming shortened V by 5 bases and J by 7 bases, and 14 bases separated the two germline ends. Here the CDR3 reads CASSQAQRSGYTF. In DNA form, the CDR3 reads TGTGCCAGCAGCCAGGCGCAGAGGAGTGGCTACACCTTC.

Many counts were recorded for this clonotype. The chain links TRBV28 to TRBJ1-6; 11 nucleotides agree with TRBD1. The J segment lost 4 bases and the V segment lost 6 bases, leaving 5 bases of the junction unmatched. The CDR3 runs 16 residues. Germline CDR1 and CDR2: MDHEN and SYDVKM. The CDR3 DNA sequence: TGTGCCAGCAGCCCGGACAGGGGGCCATATAATTCACCCCTCCACTTT. Translating it yields CASSPDRGPYNSPLHF.

This clonotype was seen just once. The chain joins TRBV28 to TRBJ1-5; a possible D gene is TRBD1 (6 bases). This CDR3 contains 14 residues. Germline CDR1 reads MDHEN; CDR2 reads SYDVKM. The V end was cut by 4 bases, the J end by 9 bases, with 16 bases between. CDR3 residues: CASSSGGPGPPQHF. In DNA form, the CDR3 reads TGTGCCAGCAGTTCCGGGGGGCCTGGACCGCCCCAGCATTTT.

This clonotype was seen ten or more times. CDR3 protein: CASKGSSGANVLTF. In DNA, the CDR3 is TGTGCCAGCAAAGGTAGTTCTGGGGCCAACGTCCTGACTTTC. The chain is built from TRBV6-1 and TRBJ2-6, with unresolved D. In germline, CDR1 is MNHNS, CDR2 SASEGT. The V gene lost 7 bases and the J gene lost 1 base, with 8 bases spanning the gap. This CDR3 has 14 residues.

This clonotype was seen more than once but under ten times. The chain employs TRBV20-1 and TRBJ2-6; TRBD1 matches at 9 bases. Germline V gives CDR1 DFQATT, CDR2 SNEGSKA (reference sequence). There are 17 residues in the CDR3. V trimming: 4 bases; J trimming: 1 base; junction bases outside the gene matches: 8. The CDR3: CSANPGQGLSGANVLTF. The CDR3 DNA sequence: TGCAGTGCTAATCCGGGACAGGGACTATCTGGGGCCAACGTCCTGACTTTC.

The chain is built from TRBV4-1 and TRBJ2-2; D tentatively fits TRBD1 or TRBD2 (5 bases each). V was clipped by 0 bases and J by 0 bases, with 5 bases between them. The CDR3 sequence is 15 residues long. The V gene's germline CDR1 is MGHRA and CDR2 YSYEKL. The CDR3 spells CASSQEGANTGELFF. The CDR3 bases are TGCGCCAGCAGCCAAGAGGGGGCGAACACCGGGGAGCTGTTTTTT.

In this sample, this clonotype turned up many times. The chain recombines TRBV7-8 with TRBJ2-2, with a tentative D call TRBD2 (5 bases). Looked up from germline, CDR1 is SGHVS and CDR2 is FQNEAQ. This CDR3 is built from 14 residues. V gave up 6 bases and J gave up 3 bases, with 11 bases separating them. In DNA, the CDR3 is TGTGCCAGCAGGATGAGGGTTGACACCGGGGAGCTGTTTTTT. This gives the protein CASRMRVDTGELFF.

This clonotype has only a few counts. The chain couples TRBV9 to TRBJ1-5; D ambiguous. V was trimmed by 5 bases and J by 3 bases, leaving 12 bases between them. CDR3 length: 14 residues. Germline V gene lookup returns CDR1 SGDLS and CDR2 YYNGEE. The chain's CDR3 is CASRSPGNNQPQHF. The CDR3, as DNA: TGTGCCAGCAGGTCACCGGGAAACAATCAGCCCCAGCATTTT.

V gene TRBV20-1 combines with J gene TRBJ1-1; no reliable D call. The germline V gene has CDR1 DFQATT and CDR2 SNEGSKA (reference sequence). Trimming removed 3 bases from V and 3 bases from J, with 5 bases in between. The CDR3 spans 11 residues. The CDR3 DNA follows: TGCAGTGCTAGTTCGGACACTGAAGCTTTCTTT. Protein: CSASSDTEAFF.

This clonotype was picked up many times. The chain couples TRBV4-3 to TRBJ2-2; D possibly corresponds to TRBD2 (6 bases). V lost 5 bases and J lost 0, with 7 bases in between. Per the germline V gene, CDR1 is LGHNA and CDR2 is YSLEER. This CDR3 is 14 amino acids long. The CDR3 is CASSGTSNTGELFF. Written as DNA, the CDR3 is TGCGCCAGCAGCGGGACTTCGAACACCGGGGAGCTGTTTTTT.

This clonotype was detected many times. The V and J genes are TRBV6-5 and TRBJ2-7; 7 bases fit TRBD2. V trimming: 0 bases; J trimming: 4 bases; junction bases outside the gene matches: 6. CDR3 length: 15 amino acids. Germline-derived CDR1 and CDR2 are MNHEY and SVGAGI. The CDR3 DNA is TGTGCCAGCAGTTACTCGTCGGGGGGACCGTACGAGCAGTACTTC. This encodes CASSYSSGGPYEQYF.

This clonotype was detected ten times or more. V and J are TRBV6-2 or TRBV6-3 and TRBJ2-7; TRBD2 aligns across 7 bases. Germline CDR1 and CDR2: MNHEY and SVGEGT. The trim removed 5 bases at V and 2 bases at J, leaving 9 bases unmatched. CDR3 size: 15 residues. CDR3 sequence: CASSIRGDPTYEQYF. The CDR3 DNA reads TGTGCCAGCAGTATTCGGGGGGATCCCACCTACGAGCAGTACTTC.

This clonotype was counted a few times. The V call is TRBV5-1, the J call TRBJ1-1; TRBD1 agrees at 8 bases. The CDR3 has 15 amino acids. The V gene's germline CDR1 is SGHRS and CDR2 YFSETQ. Losses at the gene ends were 1 base for V and 6 bases for J; bases not matched to a gene: 8. The CDR3 loop is CASSLYDRGIAEAFF. DNA for the CDR3: TGCGCCAGCAGCTTGTACGACAGGGGTATCGCTGAAGCTTTCTTT.

The table lists this clonotype with many counts. The V gene is TRBV7-8, the J gene TRBJ2-5, with D unclear. Germline CDR1 and CDR2: SGHVS and FQNEAQ. The germline V and J ends were trimmed by 5 bases and 3 bases, with 16 bases remaining between them. The CDR3 sequence is 15 residues long. The CDR3 region is CASSPAGPAEETQYF. Written as DNA, the CDR3 is TGTGCCAGCAGCCCCGCCGGGCCTGCGGAAGAGACCCAGTACTTC.

This clonotype was observed many times. The chain has TRBV9 and TRBJ1-3, with 8 bases fitting TRBD1. Germline V gene sequence: CDR1 SGDLS, CDR2 YYNGEE. The CDR3 consists of 16 residues. V was clipped by 4 bases and J by 2 bases; unmatched bases: 8. CDR3 DNA sequence: TGTGCCAGCAGCCTTGAGGGACAGGCGGCTGGAAACACCATATATTTT. Amino acids: CASSLEGQAAGNTIYF.

This clonotype was counted many times. The CDR3 nucleotides read TGTGCCAGCAGCCTCGCTGGCCCCGTGGATGAGCAGTTCTTC. It encodes CASSLAGPVDEQFF. The chain links TRBV7-6 to TRBJ2-1; D is unclear. Per the germline V gene, CDR1 is SGHVS and CDR2 is FNYEAQ. V lost 5 bases to trimming and J lost 8 bases, with 16 bases between them. The CDR3 runs 14 residues.

V is TRBV9 and J is TRBJ2-3; TRBD2 matches at 8 bases. Germline CDR1 SGDLS, CDR2 YYNGEE. The CDR3 runs 14 residues. With V trimmed by 4 bases and J by 4 bases, 5 bases remained unmatched. In nucleotides, the CDR3 is TGTGCCAGCAGCTCGGGGGGGGTGGCAGATACGCAGTATTTT. It is translated as CASSSGGVADTQYF.